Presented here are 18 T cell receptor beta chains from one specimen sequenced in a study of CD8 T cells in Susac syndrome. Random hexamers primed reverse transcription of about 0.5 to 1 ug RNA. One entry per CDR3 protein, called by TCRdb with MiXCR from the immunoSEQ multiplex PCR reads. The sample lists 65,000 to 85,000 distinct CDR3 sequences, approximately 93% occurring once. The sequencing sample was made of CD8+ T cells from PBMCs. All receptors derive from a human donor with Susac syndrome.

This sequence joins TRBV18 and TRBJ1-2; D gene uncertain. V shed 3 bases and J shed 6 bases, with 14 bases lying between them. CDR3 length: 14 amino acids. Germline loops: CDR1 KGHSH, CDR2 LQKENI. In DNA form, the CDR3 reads TGTGCCAGCTCACCGTCGGTTGATGGGGATGGCTACACCTTC. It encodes CASSPSVDGDGYTF.

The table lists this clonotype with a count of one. CDR3 nucleotides: TGTGCCAGCAGCTTGGACAGGGGATGGGCTGAAGCTTTCTTT. Amino acid sequence: CASSLDRGWAEAFF. The chain combines TRBV5-6 with TRBJ1-1; 7 positions agree with TRBD1. The CDR3 is 14 amino acids. The V and J ends lost 0 bases and 6 bases, in that order; junction bases with no gene match: 5. The germline V gene has CDR1 SGHDT and CDR2 YYEEEE.

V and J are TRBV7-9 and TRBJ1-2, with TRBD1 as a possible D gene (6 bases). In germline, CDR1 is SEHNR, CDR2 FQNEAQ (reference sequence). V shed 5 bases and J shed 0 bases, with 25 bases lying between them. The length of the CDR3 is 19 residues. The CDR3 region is CASSPTGAGGDQPNYGYTF. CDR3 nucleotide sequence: TGTGCCAGCAGCCCGACGGGGGCCGGGGGAGACCAACCTAACTATGGCTACACCTTC.

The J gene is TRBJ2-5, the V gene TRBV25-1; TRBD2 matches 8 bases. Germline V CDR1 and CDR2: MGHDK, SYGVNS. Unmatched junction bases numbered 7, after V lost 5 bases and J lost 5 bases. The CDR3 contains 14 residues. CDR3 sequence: CASSRREAVETQYF. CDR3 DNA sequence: TGTGCCAGCAGTAGGCGGGAGGCCGTGGAGACCCAGTACTTC.

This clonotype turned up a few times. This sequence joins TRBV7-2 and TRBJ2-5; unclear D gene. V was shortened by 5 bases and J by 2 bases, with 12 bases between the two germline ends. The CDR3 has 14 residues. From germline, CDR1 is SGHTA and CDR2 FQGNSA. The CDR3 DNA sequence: TGTGCCAGCAGCCGGACGCGCGGACAAGAGACCCAGTACTTC. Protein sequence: CASSRTRGQETQYF.

The CDR3 reads CASQDSDYGYTF. Written as DNA, the CDR3 is TGTGCCAGCCAAGACAGCGACTATGGCTACACCTTC. V usage is TRBV9 and J usage is TRBJ1-2; possibly TRBD1 for D (5 bases). The ends were cut back, 7 bases at V and 3 bases at J, with 10 bases in the middle. CDR1 and CDR2 (germline): SGDLS, YYNGEE. CDR3 length: 12 amino acids. Filled out from reference TRBV9 and TRBJ1-2, the complete variable domain reads DSGVTQTPKHLITATGQRVTLRCSPRSGDLSVYWYQQSLDQGLQFLIQYYNGEERAKGNILERFSAQQFPDLHSELNLSSLELGDSALYFCASQDSDYGYTFGSGTRLTVV.

CDR3 coding DNA: TGTGCCACCAGTGAGCTACCGGGGCTGAGGAATCAGCCCCAGCATTTT. Translated, it gives CATSELPGLRNQPQHF. This chain connects TRBV24-1 to TRBJ1-5, with D maybe TRBD1 (5 bases). Germline CDR1 reads KGHDR; CDR2 reads SFDVKD. Deletions cut 4 bases from V and 4 bases from J, with 16 bases between. The CDR3 contains 16 residues.

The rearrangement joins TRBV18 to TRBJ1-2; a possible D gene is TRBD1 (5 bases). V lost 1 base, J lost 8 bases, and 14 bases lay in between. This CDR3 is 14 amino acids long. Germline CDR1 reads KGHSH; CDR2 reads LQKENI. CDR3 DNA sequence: TGTGCCAGCTCACCACTCCCGCAGGGTCAAGGCTACACCTTC. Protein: CASSPLPQGQGYTF.

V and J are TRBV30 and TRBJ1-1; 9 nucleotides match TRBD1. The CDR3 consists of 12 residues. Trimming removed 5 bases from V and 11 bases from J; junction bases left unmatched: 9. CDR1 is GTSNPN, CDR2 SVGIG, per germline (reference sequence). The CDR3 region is CAWHRGLVYAFF. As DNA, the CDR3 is TGTGCCTGGCACAGGGGGCTGGTATATGCTTTCTTT.

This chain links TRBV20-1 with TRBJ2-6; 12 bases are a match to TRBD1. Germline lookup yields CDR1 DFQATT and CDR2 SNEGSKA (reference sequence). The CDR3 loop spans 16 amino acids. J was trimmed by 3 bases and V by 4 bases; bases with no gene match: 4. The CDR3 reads CSATGTGGVGANVLTF. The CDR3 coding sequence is TGCAGTGCTACCGGGACAGGGGGCGTTGGGGCCAACGTCCTGACTTTC.

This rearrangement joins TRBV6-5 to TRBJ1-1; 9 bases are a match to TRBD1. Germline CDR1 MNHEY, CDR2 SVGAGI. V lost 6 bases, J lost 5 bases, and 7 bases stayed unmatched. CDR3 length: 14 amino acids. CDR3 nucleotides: TGTGCCAGCAGCAAACCGGACAGGGGAACTGAAGCTTTCTTT. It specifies CASSKPDRGTEAFF.

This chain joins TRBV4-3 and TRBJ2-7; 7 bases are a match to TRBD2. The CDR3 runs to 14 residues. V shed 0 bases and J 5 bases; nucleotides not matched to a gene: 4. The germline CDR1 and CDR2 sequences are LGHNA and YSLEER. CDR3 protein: CASSQDLAANEQYF. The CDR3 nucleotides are TGCGCCAGCAGCCAAGATCTAGCGGCAAACGAGCAGTACTTC.

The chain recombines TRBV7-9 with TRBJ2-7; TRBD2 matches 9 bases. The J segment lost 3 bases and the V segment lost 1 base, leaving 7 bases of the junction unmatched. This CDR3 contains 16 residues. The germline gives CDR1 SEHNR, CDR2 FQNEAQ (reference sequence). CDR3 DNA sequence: TGTGCCAGCAGCTTAGGAATGGGACTAGCTTACTACGAGCAGTACTTC. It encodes CASSLGMGLAYYEQYF.

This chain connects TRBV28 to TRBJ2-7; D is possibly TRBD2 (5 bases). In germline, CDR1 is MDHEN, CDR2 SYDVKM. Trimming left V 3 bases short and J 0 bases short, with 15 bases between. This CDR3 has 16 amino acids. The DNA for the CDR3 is TGTGCCAGCAGTTTGAGGGTCGGGCCGAGCTCCTACGAGCAGTACTTC. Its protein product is CASSLRVGPSSYEQYF.

CDR3 coding DNA: TGTGCCAGCACCCCGAGTCCGGGGGGATATAATTCACCCCTCCACTTT. Its protein product is CASTPSPGGYNSPLHF. The rearrangement uses TRBV27 and TRBJ1-6, with a possible D match to TRBD1 (5 bases). The germline CDR1 and CDR2 sequences are MNHEY and SMNVEV (reference sequence). The CDR3 sequence is 16 residues long. The V and J ends lost 7 bases and 4 bases respectively, with 17 bases between them.

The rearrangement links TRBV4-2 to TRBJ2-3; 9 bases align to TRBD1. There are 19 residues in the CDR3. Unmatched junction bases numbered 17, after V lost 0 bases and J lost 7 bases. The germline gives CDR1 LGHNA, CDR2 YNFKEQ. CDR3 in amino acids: CASSQDWSYRGRGANTQYF. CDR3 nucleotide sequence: TGTGCCAGCAGCCAAGATTGGAGCTACAGGGGGCGCGGGGCCAATACGCAGTATTTT.

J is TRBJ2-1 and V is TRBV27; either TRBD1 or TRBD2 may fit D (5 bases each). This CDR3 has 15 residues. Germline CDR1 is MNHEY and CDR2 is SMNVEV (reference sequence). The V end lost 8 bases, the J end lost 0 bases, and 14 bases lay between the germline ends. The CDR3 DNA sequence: TGTGCCAGCGATAGGGACGCAAGCTCCTACAATGAGCAGTTCTTC. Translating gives CASDRDASSYNEQFF.

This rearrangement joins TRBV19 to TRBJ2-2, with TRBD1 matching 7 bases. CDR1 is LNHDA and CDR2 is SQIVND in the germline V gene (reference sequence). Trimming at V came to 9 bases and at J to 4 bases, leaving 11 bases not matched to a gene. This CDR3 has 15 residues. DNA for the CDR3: TGTGCCAGCACGACAGGGCCGTGGATCACCGGGGAGCTGTTTTTT. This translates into CASTTGPWITGELFF.